The text below deals with one T cell receptor (beta chain). The antigen is unknown. Germline CDR1 LNHNV, CDR2 YYDKDF (reference sequence). The CDR3 runs 13 residues. V was pared by 5 bases and J by 5 bases, with 3 bases of the junction left unmatched. The sample originates from a study of T cell responses to AZD1222 COVID-19 vaccine. Findings and limits, study-wide: Just a handful of AZD1222 recipients were seropositive at baseline. Donor demographics were predominantly white British with a female majority; clonal diversity may be underestimated.

Profiled with immunoSEQ multiplex PCR; TCRdb holds only in-frame clones, not every one. The repertoire holds tens of thousands of clones, with about 89% as singletons. The source material was peripheral blood, sampled 28 days after the second AZD1222 dose. The TCR sequence derives from an adult who received the AZD1222 COVID-19 vaccine. The chain links TRBV15 to TRBJ2-1; 7 nucleotides align to TRBD1. The CDR3, as DNA: TGTGCCACCAGCGTTGACAGGGACAATGAGCAGTTCTTC. Translation: CATSVDRDNEQFF.